This section outlines one TCR beta chain sequence together with its context. Original methodology: Estimated nucleated cell counts came from reference gene primer amplification. TCRdb keeps only in-frame clones here, not all; method: immunoSEQ multiplex PCR. V, J and clone size are those of that table, while D and trimming were read from the DNA. Of fewer than 350,000 clones listed, roughly 90% are singletons. The data are from a study of blood T cell repertoires in COVID-19. Study overall: There were acute and convalescent COVID-19 samples, and they came from the United States, Italy and Spain. T cells, B-cell-depleted T cells, or PBMCs supplied cDNA or gDNA.

The germline V and J ends were trimmed by 11 bases and 8 bases, with 15 bases remaining between them. Germline V CDR1 and CDR2: SNHLY, FYNNEI. The length of the CDR3 is 12 residues. Cohorts were based on clinical histories the participants reported. This TCR derives from a woman aged 40 to 50 with acute COVID-19. Sequencing was performed on PBMCs or T cells enriched from blood (not recorded which). This rearrangement joins TRBV2 to TRBJ2-2; D uncertain. The CDR3 region has the DNA TGTGCCCGCTTGTCTGCCCTAGGGGAGCTGTTTTTT. Encoded protein: CARLSALGELFF.